What follows are 22 T cell receptor beta chains derived from one specimen sequenced in a study of technical replicates of blood from a handful of donors. The assay was immunoSEQ multiplex PCR, and TCRdb's table has in-frame clones only and misses some. In the table there are just over 15,000 clones, approximately 88% of which are singletons. Sequencing was done on a sample of PBMCs. The receptors originated from a human donor in good health.

The chain joins TRBV4-2 to TRBJ2-7, with 10 bases that match TRBD1. With 5 bases clipped from V and 0 bases from J, the junction kept 7 bases outside the gene matches. Germline lookup yields CDR1 LGHNA and CDR2 YNFKEQ. The CDR3 extends over 16 amino acids. CDR3 loop: CASSNRDRGSSYEQYF. As DNA, the CDR3 is TGTGCCAGCAGCAACCGGGACAGGGGAAGCTCCTACGAGCAGTACTTC.

V and J are TRBV11-2 and TRBJ2-1, with 13 bases fitting TRBD2. The CDR3 has 18 amino acids. The germline CDR1 and CDR2 sequences are SGHAT and FQNNGV. Trimming cost V 2 bases and J 4 bases; bases outside gene matches: 8. CDR3 nucleotides: TGTGCCAGCAGCTTAACGGGACTAGCGGGATTCTTATACAATGAGCAGTTCTTC. This gives the protein CASSLTGLAGFLYNEQFF.

This clone was found once. CDR3 amino acids: CGASFNYEQYF. The CDR3 nucleotides are TGCGGAGCGAGCTTTAACTACGAGCAGTACTTC. The chain joins TRBV10-2 to TRBJ2-7; no reliable D call. CDR1 WSHSY and CDR2 SAAADI come from the germline V gene. This CDR3 contains 11 residues.

The chain carries TRBV28 and TRBJ1-1, with a possible D match to TRBD1 (6 bases). The CDR3 length is 16 residues. Germline V gives CDR1 MDHEN, CDR2 SYDVKM. The germline V and J ends were trimmed by 6 bases and 4 bases, with 21 bases remaining between them. DNA of the CDR3: TGTGCCAGCAGCACGTCCGTTACAGGGAAGACCACTGAAGCTTTCTTT. Translation: CASSTSVTGKTTEAFF.

This chain joins TRBV5-4 and TRBJ1-4; D might be TRBD1 (6 bases). The CDR3 consists of 15 residues. V lost 2 bases and J 4 bases, leaving 12 bases between the germline ends. The germline gives CDR1 SGHNT, CDR2 YYREEE (reference sequence). In DNA form, the CDR3 reads TGTGCCAGCAGCTTTGGGGGCGTCAGTAATGAAAAACTGTTTTTT. Translated: CASSFGGVSNEKLFF.

The rearrangement joins TRBV10-2 to TRBJ2-2; 7 bases line up with TRBD1. From germline, CDR1 is WSHSY and CDR2 SAAADI. This CDR3 is 15 amino acids long. Trimming removed 7 bases from V and 4 bases from J; junction bases left unmatched: 9. CDR3 region: CASMTGRGSTGELFF. The CDR3 DNA follows: TGCGCCAGCATGACGGGCAGGGGGTCCACCGGGGAGCTGTTTTTT.

The chain uses TRBV28 and TRBJ2-7, with TRBD1 as a possible D gene (5 bases). This CDR3 has 12 residues. Germline V gene lookup returns CDR1 MDHEN and CDR2 SYDVKM. V lost 6 bases to trimming and J lost 4 bases, with 10 bases between them. The CDR3 coding sequence is TGTGCCAGCAGCAAGGCAGGGTACGAGCAGTACTTC. It translates to CASSKAGYEQYF. The whole variable domain, filled in from reference TRBV28 and TRBJ2-7, reads DVKVTQSSRYLVKRTGEKVFLECVQDMDHENMFWYRQDPGLGLRLIYFSYDVKMKEKGDIPEGYSVSREKKERFSLILESASTNQTSMYLCASSKAGYEQYFGPGTRLTVT.

The rearrangement uses TRBV30 and TRBJ2-7; TRBD2 aligns across 7 bases. The J segment lost 7 bases and the V segment lost 4 bases, leaving 7 bases of the junction unmatched. CDR1 GTSNPN and CDR2 SVGIG come from the germline V gene (reference sequence). This CDR3 is built from 12 residues. The CDR3: CAWTMGRGEQYF. CDR3 sequence (DNA): TGTGCCTGGACAATGGGGAGGGGTGAGCAGTACTTC.

V and J are TRBV19 and TRBJ1-5; D is undetermined. The CDR3 has 12 residues. Germline loops: CDR1 LNHDA, CDR2 SQIVND (reference sequence). Between the trimmed V and J ends, which lost 1 base and 6 bases, there was a span of 4 bases. This chain's CDR3 is CASSIGGQPQHF. The CDR3 nucleotides are TGTGCCAGTAGTATAGGAGGTCAGCCCCAGCATTTT.

The chain is built from TRBV28 and TRBJ1-5, with TRBD1 identical over 7 bases. With V trimmed by 7 bases and J by 4 bases, 7 bases remained unmatched. In germline, CDR1 is MDHEN, CDR2 SYDVKM. The CDR3 has 14 residues. The CDR3 spells CASTKTGWNQPQHF. CDR3 DNA sequence: TGTGCCAGCACCAAGACAGGGTGGAATCAGCCCCAGCATTTT.

The J gene is TRBJ1-2, the V gene TRBV18; D unclear. Trimming pared 2 bases from V and 2 bases from J, leaving 12 bases between. CDR3 length: 15 amino acids. The germline V gene encodes CDR1 KGHSH and CDR2 LQKENI. CDR3 region: CASSPNSETNYGYTF. The DNA for the CDR3 is TGTGCCAGCTCACCAAATTCGGAGACCAACTATGGCTACACCTTC.

This clone was detected a few times. The V gene is TRBV6-6, the J gene TRBJ1-5, with D perhaps TRBD1 (6 bases). With 6 bases removed from V and 7 bases from J, the gap between germline ends came to 16 bases. Per germline, CDR1 MNHNY and CDR2 SVGAGI (reference sequence). The CDR3 contains 14 residues. The CDR3 nucleotides read TGTGCCAGCAGAATAGGACAAACAGGGCAGCCCCAGCATTTT. It specifies CASRIGQTGQPQHF.

The chain uses TRBV11-2 and TRBJ2-1, with D possibly matching TRBD2 (6 bases). V was trimmed by 1 base and J by 0 bases, leaving 10 bases between them. The CDR3 runs 16 residues. From germline, CDR1 is SGHAT and CDR2 FQNNGV. The CDR3 DNA is TGTGCCAGCAGCTTAGGACGGGACTCCTCCTACAATGAGCAGTTCTTC. Translation gives CASSLGRDSSYNEQFF.

The V and J genes are TRBV29-1 and TRBJ2-7; possibly TRBD2 for D (6 bases). Germline CDR1 is SQVTM and CDR2 is ANQGSEA. This CDR3 is built from 13 residues. V lost 5 bases and J 1 base, leaving 12 bases between the germline ends. The chain's CDR3 is CSVIRGNSYEQYF. CDR3 DNA sequence: TGCAGCGTTATTCGGGGGAATTCCTACGAGCAGTACTTC.

This clone was counted a few times. The chain employs TRBV30 and TRBJ1-1, with D maybe TRBD1 (6 bases). CDR3 size: 14 residues. Looked up from germline, CDR1 is GTSNPN and CDR2 is SVGIG (reference sequence). Trimming took off 5 bases at V and 1 base at J, with 14 bases between the two ends. CDR3 coding DNA: TGTGCCTGGGACCCTGGGACAAGGAACACTGAAGCTTTCTTT. It yields the protein CAWDPGTRNTEAFF.

This chain connects TRBV10-3 to TRBJ1-1, with no clear D. The germline V and J ends were trimmed by 6 bases and 0 bases, with 5 bases remaining between them. The CDR3 covers 12 residues. Germline CDR1 and CDR2: ENHRY and SYGVKD. The CDR3 sequence: CAIRAVNTEAFF. CDR3 in DNA: TGTGCCATCAGAGCCGTGAACACTGAAGCTTTCTTT.

The genes are TRBV5-1 and TRBJ2-6, with a possible D match to TRBD1 (6 bases). CDR3 length: 18 amino acids. CDR1 SGHRS and CDR2 YFSETQ come from the germline V gene. The V end lost 0 bases, the J end lost 0 bases, and 13 bases lay between the germline ends. The DNA for the CDR3 is TGCGCCAGCAGCTTGGATACAGGGCACAGCTCTGGGGCCAACGTCCTGACTTTC. Translation: CASSLDTGHSSGANVLTF.

The chain links TRBV5-1 to TRBJ1-1; no definite D call. Germline V gene lookup returns CDR1 SGHRS and CDR2 YFSETQ. The CDR3 runs 14 residues. V lost 0 bases and J 2 bases, leaving 8 bases between the germline ends. The CDR3 DNA is TGCGCCAGCAGCTTGGTGGAGGCCAACACTGAAGCTTTCTTT. This translates into CASSLVEANTEAFF.

V is TRBV6-6 and J is TRBJ1-2; D ambiguous. This CDR3 has 13 residues. The V end lost 6 bases, the J end lost 2 bases, and 10 bases lay between the germline ends. Germline CDR1 is MNHNY and CDR2 is SVGAGI (reference sequence). Here the CDR3 reads CASRLDYNYGYTF. The CDR3 bases are TGTGCCAGCAGACTGGACTACAACTATGGCTACACCTTC.

The V call is TRBV6-1, the J call TRBJ2-4; no clear D gene. The germline gives CDR1 MNHNS, CDR2 SASEGT. The CDR3 length is 18 residues. V shed 3 bases and J shed 2 bases, with 20 bases lying between them. This CDR3 reads CASSEFGPNSDPKNIQYF. CDR3 DNA sequence: TGTGCCAGCAGTGAGTTTGGGCCCAATTCCGACCCCAAAAACATTCAGTACTTC.

This CDR3 is CASSSAGASYEQYF. The CDR3 bases are TGCGCCAGCAGCTCAGCGGGTGCGTCCTACGAGCAGTACTTC. The chain has TRBV10-1 and TRBJ2-7, with D tentatively TRBD2 (6 bases). The germline V and J ends were trimmed by 6 bases and 1 base, with 13 bases remaining between them. Germline V gene lookup returns CDR1 WNHNN and CDR2 SYGVQD (reference sequence). CDR3 size: 14 residues.

The V gene is TRBV19, the J gene TRBJ2-3, with D perhaps TRBD2 (5 bases). This CDR3 comprises 15 residues. CDR1 is LNHDA and CDR2 is SQIVND in the germline V gene (reference sequence). Trimming pared 3 bases from V and 0 bases from J, leaving 10 bases between. As DNA, the CDR3 is TGTGCCAGTAGTATTAATAGCGCAAGCACAGATACGCAGTATTTT. Protein: CASSINSASTDTQYF.